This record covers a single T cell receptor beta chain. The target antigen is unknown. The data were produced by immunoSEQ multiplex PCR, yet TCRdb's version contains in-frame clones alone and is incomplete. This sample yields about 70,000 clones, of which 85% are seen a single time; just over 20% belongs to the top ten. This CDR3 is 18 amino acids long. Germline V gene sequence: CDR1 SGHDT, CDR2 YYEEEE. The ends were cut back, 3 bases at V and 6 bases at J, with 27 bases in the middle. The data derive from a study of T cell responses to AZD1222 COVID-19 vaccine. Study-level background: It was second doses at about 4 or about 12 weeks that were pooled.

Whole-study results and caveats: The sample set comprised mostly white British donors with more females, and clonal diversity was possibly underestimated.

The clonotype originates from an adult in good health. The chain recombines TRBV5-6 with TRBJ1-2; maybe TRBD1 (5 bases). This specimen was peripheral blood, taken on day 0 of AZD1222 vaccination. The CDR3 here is CASSSPGEGDVGTHGYTF. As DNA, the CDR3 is TGTGCCAGCAGCTCTCCCGGGGAAGGGGACGTTGGTACACATGGCTACACCTTC.